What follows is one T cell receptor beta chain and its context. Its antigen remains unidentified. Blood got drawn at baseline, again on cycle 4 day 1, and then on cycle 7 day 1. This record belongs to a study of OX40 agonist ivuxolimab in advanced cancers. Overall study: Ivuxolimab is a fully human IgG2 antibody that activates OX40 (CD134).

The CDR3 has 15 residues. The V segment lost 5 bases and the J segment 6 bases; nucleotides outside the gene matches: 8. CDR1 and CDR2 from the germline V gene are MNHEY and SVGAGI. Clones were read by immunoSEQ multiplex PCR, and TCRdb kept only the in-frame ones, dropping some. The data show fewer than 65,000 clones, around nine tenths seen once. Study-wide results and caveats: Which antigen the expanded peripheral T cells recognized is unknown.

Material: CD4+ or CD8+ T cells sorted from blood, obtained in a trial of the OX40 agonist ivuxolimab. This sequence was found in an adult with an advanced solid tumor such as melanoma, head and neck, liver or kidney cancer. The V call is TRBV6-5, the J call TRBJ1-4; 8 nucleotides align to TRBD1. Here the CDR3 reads CASSQTGVRDEKLFF. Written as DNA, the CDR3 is TGTGCCAGCAGTCAGACAGGGGTTCGAGATGAAAAACTGTTTTTT.